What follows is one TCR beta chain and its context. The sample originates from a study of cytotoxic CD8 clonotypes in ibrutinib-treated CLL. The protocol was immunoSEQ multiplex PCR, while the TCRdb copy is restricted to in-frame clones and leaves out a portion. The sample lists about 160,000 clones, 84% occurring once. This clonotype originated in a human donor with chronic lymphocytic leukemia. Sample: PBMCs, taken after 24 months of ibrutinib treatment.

The CDR3 here is CASSQTGSGANVLTF. The CDR3 DNA is TGTGCCAGCAGTCAGACAGGGTCCGGGGCCAACGTCCTGACTTTC. V is TRBV6-5 and J is TRBJ2-6; 7 nucleotides match TRBD1. The CDR3 length is 15 residues. Germline values: CDR1 MNHEY, CDR2 SVGAGI. Trimming removed 5 bases from V and 4 bases from J; junction bases left unmatched: 5.